This entry lists 7 T cell receptor beta chains sequenced from one sample in a study of blood T cell repertoires in COVID-19. This table comes from immunoSEQ multiplex PCR, and its TCRdb copy is limited to in-frame clones, with some not included. The repertoire holds under 350,000 clones, with about 88% as singletons. The specimen was PBMCs or T cells enriched from blood (not recorded which). These receptors were obtained from a man in his sixties who had recovered from COVID-19.

Note on this clone: Mismatch with germline at one junction end may stem from a read error. The chain links TRBV12-3 or TRBV12-4 to TRBJ1-1, with 7 bases identical to TRBD1. The CDR3 is 13 amino acids. The CDR3 spells CASTLNRGLEAFF. DNA for the CDR3: TGTGCCAGCACTTTAAACAGGGGACTTGAAGCTTTCTTT.

This chain links TRBV2 with TRBJ1-2; D gene unclear. This CDR3 has 12 residues. Deletions cut 8 bases from V and 7 bases from J, with 14 bases between. Germline V gene lookup returns CDR1 SNHLY and CDR2 FYNNEI. The CDR3 reads CASGRREGGYTF. The CDR3 coding sequence is TGTGCCAGCGGCAGAAGGGAGGGTGGCTACACCTTC.

The rearrangement uses TRBV4-3 and TRBJ1-1, with 7 bases aligning to TRBD1. J lost 3 bases, V lost 6 bases, and 7 bases had no gene match. CDR1 and CDR2 from the germline V gene are LGHNA and YSLEER. This CDR3 has 14 amino acids. The chain's CDR3 is CASRPTGTHTEAFF. The CDR3 coding sequence is TGCGCCAGCAGACCGACAGGGACCCACACTGAAGCTTTCTTT.

The chain couples TRBV11-2 to TRBJ1-1; TRBD1 might be the D (5 bases). The germline CDR1 and CDR2 sequences are SGHAT and FQNNGV. The CDR3 is 16 amino acids. Deletions cut 2 bases from V and 0 bases from J, with 13 bases between. In DNA form, the CDR3 reads TGTGCCAGCAGCTTATACCTAGGGGCCATGAACACTGAAGCTTTCTTT. Translated, it gives CASSLYLGAMNTEAFF.

This clone was recorded only once. The chain employs TRBV11-2 and TRBJ2-3, with 7 positions matching TRBD2. V shed 5 bases and J 0 bases; nucleotides not matched to a gene: 17. The germline CDR1 and CDR2 sequences are SGHAT and FQNNGV. The CDR3 contains 19 residues. CDR3 in amino acids: CASSPLGSGVIASTDTQYF. CDR3 sequence (DNA): TGTGCCAGCAGCCCATTGGGAAGCGGGGTTATAGCTAGCACAGATACGCAGTATTTT. The variable domain in full, with the rest retrieved from reference TRBV11-2 and TRBJ2-3, is EAGVAQSPRYKIIEKRQSVAFWCNPISGHATLYWYQQILGQGPKLLIQFQNNGVVDDSQLPKDRFSAERLKGVDSTLKIQPAKLEDSAVYLCASSPLGSGVIASTDTQYFGPGTRLTVL.

V and J are TRBV11-2 and TRBJ1-2; TRBD1 matches 8 bases. After removal of 5 bases from V and 3 bases from J, the junction contained 8 bases not matched to a gene. This CDR3 spans 15 amino acids. In germline, CDR1 is SGHAT, CDR2 FQNNGV. The DNA of the CDR3 is TGTGCCAGCAGCAAGGCTGGACAGGGAGACTATGGCTACACCTTC. Residues: CASSKAGQGDYGYTF.

This chain uses TRBV25-1 with TRBJ1-2; 8 bases align to TRBD1. With V trimmed by 8 bases and J by 4 bases, 6 bases remained unmatched. Germline V gene lookup returns CDR1 MGHDK and CDR2 SYGVNS. The CDR3 has 13 amino acids. The CDR3 DNA reads as TGTGCCAGCGCACAGGGGGACCGCTATGGCTACACCTTC. Translating it yields CASAQGDRYGYTF.